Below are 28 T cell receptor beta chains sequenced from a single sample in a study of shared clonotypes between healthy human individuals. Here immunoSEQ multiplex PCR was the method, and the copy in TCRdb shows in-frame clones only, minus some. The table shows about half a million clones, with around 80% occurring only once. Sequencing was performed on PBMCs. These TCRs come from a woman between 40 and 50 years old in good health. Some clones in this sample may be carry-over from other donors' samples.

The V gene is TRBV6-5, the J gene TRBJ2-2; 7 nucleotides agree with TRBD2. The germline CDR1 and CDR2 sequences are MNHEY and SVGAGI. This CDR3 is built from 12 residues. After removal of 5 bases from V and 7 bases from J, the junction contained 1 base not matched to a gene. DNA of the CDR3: TGTGCCAGCAGTAGCGGGATCGGGGAGCTGTTTTTT. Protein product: CASSSGIGELFF.

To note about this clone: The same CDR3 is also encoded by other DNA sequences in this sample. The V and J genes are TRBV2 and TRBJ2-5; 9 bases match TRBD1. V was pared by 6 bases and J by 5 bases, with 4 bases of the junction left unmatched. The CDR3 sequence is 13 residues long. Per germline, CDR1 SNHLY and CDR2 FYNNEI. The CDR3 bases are TGTGCCAGCAGAGGGGACAGGGTCGAGACCCAGTACTTC. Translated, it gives CASRGDRVETQYF.

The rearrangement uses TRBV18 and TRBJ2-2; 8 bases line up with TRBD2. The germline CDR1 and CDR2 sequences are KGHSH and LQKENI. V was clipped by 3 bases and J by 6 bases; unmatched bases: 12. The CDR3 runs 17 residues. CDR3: CASSPPVSGRGAGELFF. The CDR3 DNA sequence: TGTGCCAGCTCACCCCCAGTCAGCGGGAGAGGAGCCGGGGAGCTGTTTTTT. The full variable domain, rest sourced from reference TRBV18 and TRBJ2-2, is NAGVMQNPRHLVRRRGQEARLRCSPMKGHSHVYWYRQLPEEGLKFMVYLQKENIIDESGMPKERFSAEFPKEGPSILRIQQVVRGDSAAYFCASSPPVSGRGAGELFFGEGSRLTVL.

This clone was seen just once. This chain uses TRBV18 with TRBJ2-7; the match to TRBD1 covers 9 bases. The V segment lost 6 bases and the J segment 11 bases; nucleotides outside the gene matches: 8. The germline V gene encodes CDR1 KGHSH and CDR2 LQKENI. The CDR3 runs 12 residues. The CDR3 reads CASSSLGTGKYF. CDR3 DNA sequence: TGTGCCAGCTCCTCCCTCGGGACAGGGAAGTACTTC.

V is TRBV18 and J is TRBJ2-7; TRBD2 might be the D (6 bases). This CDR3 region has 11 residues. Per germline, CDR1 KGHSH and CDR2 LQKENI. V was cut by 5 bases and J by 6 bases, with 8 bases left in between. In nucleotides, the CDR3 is TGTGCCAGCTCAGGTAGCGGCGAGCAGTACTTC. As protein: CASSGSGEQYF.

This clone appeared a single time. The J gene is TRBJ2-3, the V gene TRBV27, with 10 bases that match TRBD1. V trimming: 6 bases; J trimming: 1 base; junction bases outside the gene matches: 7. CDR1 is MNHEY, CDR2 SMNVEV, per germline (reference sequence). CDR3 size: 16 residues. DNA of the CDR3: TGTGCCAGCAGACTGACAGGGGGCCGTGGCACAGATACGCAGTATTTT. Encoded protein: CASRLTGGRGTDTQYF.

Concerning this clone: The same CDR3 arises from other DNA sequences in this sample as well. The CDR3 sequence: CASSPGSSYEQYF. The CDR3, as DNA: TGTGCCAGCTCACCGGGCAGCTCCTACGAGCAGTACTTC. This chain joins TRBV18 and TRBJ2-7; D unresolved. Between the trimmed V and J ends, which lost 3 bases and 0 bases, there was a span of 6 bases. The germline V gene encodes CDR1 KGHSH and CDR2 LQKENI. The CDR3 sequence is 13 residues long.

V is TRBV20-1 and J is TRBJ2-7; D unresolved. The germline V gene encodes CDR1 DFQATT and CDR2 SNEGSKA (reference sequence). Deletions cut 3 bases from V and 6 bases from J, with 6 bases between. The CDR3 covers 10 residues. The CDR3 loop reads CSASHSEQYF. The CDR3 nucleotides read TGCAGTGCTAGTCATTCCGAGCAGTACTTC.

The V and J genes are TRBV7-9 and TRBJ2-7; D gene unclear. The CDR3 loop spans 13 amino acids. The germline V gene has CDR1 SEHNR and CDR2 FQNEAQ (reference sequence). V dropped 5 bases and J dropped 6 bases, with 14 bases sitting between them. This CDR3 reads CASSPYIGFEQYF. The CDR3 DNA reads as TGTGCCAGCAGCCCCTATATCGGGTTCGAGCAGTACTTC.

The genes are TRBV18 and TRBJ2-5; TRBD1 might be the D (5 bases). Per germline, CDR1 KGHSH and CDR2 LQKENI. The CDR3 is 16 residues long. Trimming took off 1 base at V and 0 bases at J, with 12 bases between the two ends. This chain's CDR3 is CASSPLSATDQETQYF. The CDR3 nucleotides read TGTGCCAGCTCACCACTGTCCGCGACAGACCAAGAGACCCAGTACTTC. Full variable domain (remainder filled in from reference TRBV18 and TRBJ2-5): NAGVMQNPRHLVRRRGQEARLRCSPMKGHSHVYWYRQLPEEGLKFMVYLQKENIIDESGMPKERFSAEFPKEGPSILRIQQVVRGDSAAYFCASSPLSATDQETQYFGPGTRLLVL.

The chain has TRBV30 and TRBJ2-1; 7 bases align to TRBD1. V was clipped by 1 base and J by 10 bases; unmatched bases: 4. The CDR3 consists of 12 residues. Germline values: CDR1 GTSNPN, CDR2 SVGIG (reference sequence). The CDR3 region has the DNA TGTGCCTGGAGTGCCCGGGACAGCGAGCAGTTCTTC. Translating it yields CAWSARDSEQFF.

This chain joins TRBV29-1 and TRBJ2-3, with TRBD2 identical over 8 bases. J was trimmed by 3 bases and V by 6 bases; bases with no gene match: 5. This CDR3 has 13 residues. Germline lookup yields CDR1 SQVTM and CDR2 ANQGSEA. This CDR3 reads CSVGGRRTDTQYF. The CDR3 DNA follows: TGCAGCGTGGGCGGGAGGAGGACAGATACGCAGTATTTT.

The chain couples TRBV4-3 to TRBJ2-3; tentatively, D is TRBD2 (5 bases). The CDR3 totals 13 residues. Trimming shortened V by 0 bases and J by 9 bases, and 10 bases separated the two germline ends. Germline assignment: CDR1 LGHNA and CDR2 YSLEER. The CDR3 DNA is TGCGCCAGCAGCCAAGATCGGGAAGAAACGCAGTATTTT. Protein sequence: CASSQDREETQYF.

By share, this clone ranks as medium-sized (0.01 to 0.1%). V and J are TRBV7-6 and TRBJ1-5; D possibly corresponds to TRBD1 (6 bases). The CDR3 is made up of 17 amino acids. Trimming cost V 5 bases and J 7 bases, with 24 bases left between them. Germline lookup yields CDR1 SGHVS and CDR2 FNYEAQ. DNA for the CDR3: TGTGCCAGCAGCACTACGCCCAGGGGCCCAGCGGCCCAGCCCCAGCATTTT. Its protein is CASSTTPRGPAAQPQHF.

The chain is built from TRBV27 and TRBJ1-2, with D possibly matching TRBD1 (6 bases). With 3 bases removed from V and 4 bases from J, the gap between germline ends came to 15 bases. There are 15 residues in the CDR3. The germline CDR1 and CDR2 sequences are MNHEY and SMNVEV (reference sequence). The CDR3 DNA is TGTGCCAGCAGTTTTTCCCAGGGGTTGGGCTATGGCTACACCTTC. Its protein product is CASSFSQGLGYGYTF.

The DNA for the CDR3 is TGTGCCAGCAGCCCCGCTAGCGGGGGGACAGATACGCAGTATTTT. This translates into CASSPASGGTDTQYF. The rearrangement uses TRBV5-4 and TRBJ2-3; 11 positions agree with TRBD2. The germline V gene has CDR1 SGHNT and CDR2 YYREEE (reference sequence). Trimming took 4 bases from V and 3 from J; bases not matched to a gene: 4. This CDR3 region has 15 residues. The variable domain in full, with the rest retrieved from reference TRBV5-4 and TRBJ2-3, is ETGVTQSPTHLIKTRGQQVTLRCSSQSGHNTVSWYQQALGQGPQFIFQYYREEENGRGNFPPRFSGLQFPNYSSELNVNALELDDSALYLCASSPASGGTDTQYFGPGTRLTVL.

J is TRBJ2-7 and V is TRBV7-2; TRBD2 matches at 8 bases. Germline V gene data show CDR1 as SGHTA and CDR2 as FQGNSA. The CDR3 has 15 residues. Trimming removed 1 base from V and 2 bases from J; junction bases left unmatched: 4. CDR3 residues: CASSLGSGGPYEQYF. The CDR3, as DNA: TGTGCCAGCAGCTTAGGGTCGGGAGGGCCCTACGAGCAGTACTTC.

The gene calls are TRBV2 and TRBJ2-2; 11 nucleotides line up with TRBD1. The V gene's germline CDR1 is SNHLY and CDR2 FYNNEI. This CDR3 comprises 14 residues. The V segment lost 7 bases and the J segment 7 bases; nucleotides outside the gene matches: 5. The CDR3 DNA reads TGTGCCAGCATAGGACAGGGGGCAGACGGGGAGCTGTTTTTT. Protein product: CASIGQGADGELFF.

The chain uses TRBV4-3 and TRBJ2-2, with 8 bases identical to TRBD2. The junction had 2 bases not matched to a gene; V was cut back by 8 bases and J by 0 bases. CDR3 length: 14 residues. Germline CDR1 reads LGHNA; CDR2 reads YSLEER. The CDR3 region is CASRAGANTGELFF. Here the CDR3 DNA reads TGCGCCAGCCGAGCGGGAGCGAACACCGGGGAGCTGTTTTTT.

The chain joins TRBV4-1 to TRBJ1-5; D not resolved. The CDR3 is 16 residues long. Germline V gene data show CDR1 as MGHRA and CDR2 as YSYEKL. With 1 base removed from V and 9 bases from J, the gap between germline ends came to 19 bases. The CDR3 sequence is CASSQAVLAVRGPQHF. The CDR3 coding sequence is TGCGCCAGCAGCCAAGCGGTACTGGCAGTCCGGGGGCCCCAGCATTTT.

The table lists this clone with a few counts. As DNA, the CDR3 is TGTGCCAGCAGCTTGACTAGCGGGAGAGGCGATGAGCAGTTCTTC. Encoded protein: CASSLTSGRGDEQFF. This chain joins TRBV7-6 and TRBJ2-1, with 12 bases lining up with TRBD2. The length of the CDR3 is 15 residues. Germline V gives CDR1 SGHVS, CDR2 FNYEAQ. V shed 3 bases, J shed 8 bases, and the junction held 5 bases outside the gene matches.

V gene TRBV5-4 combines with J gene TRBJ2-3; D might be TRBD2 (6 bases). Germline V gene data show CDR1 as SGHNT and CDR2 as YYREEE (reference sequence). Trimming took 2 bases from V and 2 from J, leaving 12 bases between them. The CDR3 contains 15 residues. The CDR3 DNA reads TGTGCCAGCAGCTTAACTAGCAGGGACACAGATACGCAGTATTTT. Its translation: CASSLTSRDTDTQYF.

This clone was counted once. This chain's CDR3 is CASSSPRRRFQETQYF. DNA for the CDR3: TGTGCCAGCAGCTCTCCGAGGCGGAGATTCCAAGAGACCCAGTACTTC. The chain couples TRBV28 to TRBJ2-5; no clear D gene. Trimming removed 6 bases from V and 1 base from J, with 18 bases in between. The CDR3 loop spans 16 amino acids. Per the germline V gene, CDR1 is MDHEN and CDR2 is SYDVKM.

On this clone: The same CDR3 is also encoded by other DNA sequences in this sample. In DNA form, the CDR3 reads TGCGCCAGCAGCCAAGACCGGCTAGCGGGAGCAGATACGCAGTATTTT. Translating it yields CASSQDRLAGADTQYF. The chain couples TRBV4-1 to TRBJ2-3; 10 bases agree with TRBD2. This CDR3 contains 16 residues. Germline V gene data show CDR1 as MGHRA and CDR2 as YSYEKL. The V gene end was trimmed by 0 bases and the J gene end by 4 bases; junction bases not matched to a gene: 4.

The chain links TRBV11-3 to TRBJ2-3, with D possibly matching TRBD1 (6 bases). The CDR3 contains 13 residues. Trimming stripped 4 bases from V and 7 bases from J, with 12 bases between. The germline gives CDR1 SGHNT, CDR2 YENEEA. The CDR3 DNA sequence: TGTGCCAGCAGCTCACAACAGGGAAATACGCAGTATTTT. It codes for CASSSQQGNTQYF.

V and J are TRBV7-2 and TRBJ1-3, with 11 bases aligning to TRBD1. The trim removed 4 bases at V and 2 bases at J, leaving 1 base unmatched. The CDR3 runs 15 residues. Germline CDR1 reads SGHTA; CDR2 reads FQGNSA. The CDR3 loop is CASSSDRGPGNTIYF. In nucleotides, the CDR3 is TGTGCCAGCAGCTCGGACAGGGGGCCTGGAAACACCATATATTTT.

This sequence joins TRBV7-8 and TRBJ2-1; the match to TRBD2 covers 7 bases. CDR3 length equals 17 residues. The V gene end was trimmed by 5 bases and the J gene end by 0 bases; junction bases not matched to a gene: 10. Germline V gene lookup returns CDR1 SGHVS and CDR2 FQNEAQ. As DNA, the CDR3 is TGTGCCAGCAGCGCACGAAGGGGCGGGAGCTCCTACAATGAGCAGTTCTTC. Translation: CASSARRGGSSYNEQFF.

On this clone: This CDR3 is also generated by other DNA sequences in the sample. CDR3 loop: CAWSGRGNSPLHF. The CDR3 DNA sequence: TGTGCCTGGAGTGGCAGAGGCAATTCACCCCTCCACTTT. The chain combines TRBV30 with TRBJ1-6; D not certain. The CDR3 totals 13 residues. Germline V gene lookup returns CDR1 GTSNPN and CDR2 SVGIG (reference sequence). V was pared by 1 base and J by 7 bases, with 8 bases between.